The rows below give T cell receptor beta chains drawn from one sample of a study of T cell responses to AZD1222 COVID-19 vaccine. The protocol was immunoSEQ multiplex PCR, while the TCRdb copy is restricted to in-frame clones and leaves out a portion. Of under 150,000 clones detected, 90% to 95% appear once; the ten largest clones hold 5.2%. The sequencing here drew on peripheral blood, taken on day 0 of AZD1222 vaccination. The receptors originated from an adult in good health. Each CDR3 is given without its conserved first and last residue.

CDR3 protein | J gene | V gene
ASSYRANTDTQY | TRBJ2-3 | TRBV27
ASSRPHPMDTEAF | TRBJ1-1 | TRBV7-2
ASSRQGFRVGEQY | TRBJ2-7 | TRBV6-2/TRBV6-3
ASSDPGPNPQY | TRBJ2-3 | TRBV25-1
AISADRGLGGYT | TRBJ1-2 | TRBV10-3
ASSLEYGGKLF | TRBJ1-4 | TRBV7-9
ASSQLAGGQETQY | TRBJ2-5 | TRBV6-5
ASSFARDTYGYT | TRBJ1-2 | TRBV27
ASVGVGVIDYEQY | TRBJ2-7 | TRBV28
ASSRQYTGELF | TRBJ2-2 | TRBV18
ASSSVVVPYEQY | TRBJ2-7 | TRBV7-9
ASSLGASGGVDQPQH | TRBJ1-5 | TRBV5-6
ASSPGGSASYNEQF | TRBJ2-1 | TRBV9
SVEGDVTYEQY | TRBJ2-7 | TRBV29-1
ASSLYAGQGYNEQF | TRBJ2-1 | TRBV27
ASRGAWDQPQH | TRBJ1-5 | TRBV5-1
ASSIGTSGGEKLF | TRBJ1-4 | TRBV19
ASSQERAGFTEAF | TRBJ1-1 | TRBV3-1/TRBV3-2
ATSSGLITEAF | TRBJ1-1 | TRBV15